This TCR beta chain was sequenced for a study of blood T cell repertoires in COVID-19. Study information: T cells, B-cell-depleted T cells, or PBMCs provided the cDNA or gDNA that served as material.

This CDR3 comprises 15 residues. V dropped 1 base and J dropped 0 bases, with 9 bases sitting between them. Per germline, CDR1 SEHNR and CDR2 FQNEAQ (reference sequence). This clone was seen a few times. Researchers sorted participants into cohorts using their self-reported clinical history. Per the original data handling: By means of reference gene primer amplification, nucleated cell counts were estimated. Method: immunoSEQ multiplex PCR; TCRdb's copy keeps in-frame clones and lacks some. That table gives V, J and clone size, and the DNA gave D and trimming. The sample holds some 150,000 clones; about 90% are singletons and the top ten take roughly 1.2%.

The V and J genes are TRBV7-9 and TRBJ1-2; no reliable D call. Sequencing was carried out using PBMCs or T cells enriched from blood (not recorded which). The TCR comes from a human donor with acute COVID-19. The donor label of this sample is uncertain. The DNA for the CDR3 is TGTGCCAGCAGCTTAGGCGCGGCGTCTAACTATGGCTACACCTTC. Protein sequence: CASSLGAASNYGYTF.